These 10 T cell receptor beta chains came from one sample sequenced in a study of cytomegalovirus exposure and HLA in healthy donors. PCR amplification relied on 60 Vbeta primers (plus 13 Jbeta primers). Method: immunoSEQ multiplex PCR; TCRdb's copy keeps in-frame clones and lacks some. This sample contains around 55,000 clones. Sequenced material: PBMCs. The receptors originated from a man over 45 in good health and CMV-seropositive.

This chain links TRBV11-2 with TRBJ2-2, with TRBD2 identical over 7 bases. The germline gives CDR1 SGHAT, CDR2 FQNNGV. CDR3 length: 16 amino acids. Trimming cost V 5 bases and J 4 bases; bases outside gene matches: 10. CDR3 residues: CASSGRGEVGTGELFF. DNA of the CDR3: TGTGCCAGCAGCGGTCGGGGGGAGGTGGGCACCGGGGAGCTGTTTTTT. Full variable domain (remainder filled in from reference TRBV11-2 and TRBJ2-2): EAGVAQSPRYKIIEKRQSVAFWCNPISGHATLYWYQQILGQGPKLLIQFQNNGVVDDSQLPKDRFSAERLKGVDSTLKIQPAKLEDSAVYLCASSGRGEVGTGELFFGEGSRLTVL.

The gene calls are TRBV19 and TRBJ2-7, with 7 bases aligning to TRBD1. Germline CDR1 reads LNHDA; CDR2 reads SQIVND (reference sequence). Unmatched junction bases numbered 12, after V lost 1 base and J lost 3 bases. This CDR3 comprises 17 residues. Written as DNA, the CDR3 is TGTGCCAGTAGTATAGTGAAAGGGGGCGCGAAGATCTACGAGCAGTACTTC. Its protein product is CASSIVKGGAKIYEQYF.

The V and J genes are TRBV5-1 and TRBJ2-1; TRBD2 matches 7 bases. From germline, CDR1 is SGHRS and CDR2 YFSETQ. The CDR3 is made up of 12 amino acids. The V gene end was trimmed by 5 bases and the J gene end by 9 bases; junction bases not matched to a gene: 5. The CDR3 DNA is TGCGCCAGCAGAGGACTAGTCGGTGAGCAGTTCTTC. This codes for CASRGLVGEQFF.

This chain connects TRBV29-1 to TRBJ2-3, with 7 bases fitting TRBD2. The V gene's germline CDR1 is SQVTM and CDR2 ANQGSEA. V lost 0 bases, J lost 2 bases, and 11 bases stayed unmatched. This CDR3 has 17 amino acids. The CDR3 region is CSVEDAGEGYFTDTQYF. CDR3 nucleotide sequence: TGCAGCGTTGAAGACGCGGGGGAGGGGTATTTCACAGATACGCAGTATTTT.

The CDR3, as DNA: TGTGCCAGCAGCTTAGAGTACGGTACTGAAGCTTTCTTT. Translating gives CASSLEYGTEAFF. The rearrangement joins TRBV7-8 to TRBJ1-1; no clear D gene. The germline CDR1 and CDR2 sequences are SGHVS and FQNEAQ. The ends were cut back, 1 base at V and 5 bases at J, with 8 bases in the middle. The CDR3 contains 13 residues.

The chain links TRBV5-6 to TRBJ2-3, with D perhaps TRBD2 (7 bases). The germline V gene encodes CDR1 SGHDT and CDR2 YYEEEE. This CDR3 region has 16 residues. V dropped 1 base and J dropped 4 bases, with 16 bases sitting between them. CDR3 in amino acids: CASSLYEGGRADTQYF. The CDR3 nucleotides are TGTGCCAGCAGCTTGTATGAGGGGGGGAGGGCAGATACGCAGTATTTT.

CDR3 bases: TGTGCCAGCAGCTCCAGCCCCGGGGTGGGGGCTTTCTTT. It is translated as CASSSSPGVGAFF. J is TRBJ1-1 and V is TRBV7-9, with D unresolved. This CDR3 comprises 13 residues. CDR1 is SEHNR, CDR2 FQNEAQ, per germline (reference sequence). With 4 bases removed from V and 11 bases from J, the gap between germline ends came to 17 bases.

J is TRBJ2-7 and V is TRBV19; 8 bases match TRBD2. Germline-derived CDR1 and CDR2 are LNHDA and SQIVND (reference sequence). Trimming took 3 bases from V and 4 from J; bases not matched to a gene: 14. The CDR3 sequence is 17 residues long. CDR3: CASSMREIGRAVYEQYF. The CDR3 coding sequence is TGTGCCAGTAGTATGCGTGAAATCGGGAGGGCCGTATACGAGCAGTACTTC.

The CDR3 sequence is CASSQGLLPETQYF. DNA for the CDR3: TGTGCCAGCAGCCAGGGACTACTCCCCGAGACCCAGTACTTC. The gene calls are TRBV5-5 and TRBJ2-5; TRBD2 aligns across 7 bases. The ends lost 4 bases at V and 5 bases at J; junction bases unmatched: 8. The germline V gene encodes CDR1 SGHKS and CDR2 YYEKEE (reference sequence). The length of the CDR3 is 14 residues.

The rearrangement links TRBV11-2 to TRBJ1-1; D may be TRBD1 (6 bases). The CDR3 is 15 residues long. Between the trimmed V and J ends, which lost 0 bases and 5 bases, there was a span of 13 bases. In germline, CDR1 is SGHAT, CDR2 FQNNGV. The CDR3 here is CASSLEAGVRTEAFF. As DNA, the CDR3 is TGTGCCAGCAGCTTAGAGGCAGGGGTGAGGACTGAAGCTTTCTTT.